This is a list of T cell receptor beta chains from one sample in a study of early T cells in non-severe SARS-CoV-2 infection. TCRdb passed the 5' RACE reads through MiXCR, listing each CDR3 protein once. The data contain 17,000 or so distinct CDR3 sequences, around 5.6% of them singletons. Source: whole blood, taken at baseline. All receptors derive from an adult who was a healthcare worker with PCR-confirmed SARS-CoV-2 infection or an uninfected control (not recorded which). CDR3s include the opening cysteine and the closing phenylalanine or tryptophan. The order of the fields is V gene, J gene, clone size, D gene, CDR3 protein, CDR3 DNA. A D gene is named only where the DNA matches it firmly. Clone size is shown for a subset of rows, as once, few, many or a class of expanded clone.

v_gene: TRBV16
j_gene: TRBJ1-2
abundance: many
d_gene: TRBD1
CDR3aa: CASSQRGQGDGYTF
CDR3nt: TGTGCCAGCAGCCAAAGGGGACAGGGGGATGGCTACACCTTC

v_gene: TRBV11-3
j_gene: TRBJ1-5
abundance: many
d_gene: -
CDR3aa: CASSLTMHYSNQPQHF
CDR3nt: TGTGCCAGCAGCTTAACCATGCACTATAGCAATCAGCCCCAGCATTTT

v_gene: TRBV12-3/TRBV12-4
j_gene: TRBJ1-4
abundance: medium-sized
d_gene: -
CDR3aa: CASSFSREANEKLFF
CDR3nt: TGTGCCAGCAGTTTCTCGAGGGAGGCTAATGAAAAACTGTTTTTT

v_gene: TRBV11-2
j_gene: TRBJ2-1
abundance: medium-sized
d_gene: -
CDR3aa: CASSQEHSYNEQFF
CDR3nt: TGTGCCAGCAGTCAGGAGCACTCCTACAATGAGCAGTTCTTC

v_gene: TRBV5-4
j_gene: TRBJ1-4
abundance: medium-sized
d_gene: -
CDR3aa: CASSLRGEDEKLFF
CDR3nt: TGTGCCAGCAGCTTGCGAGGGGAAGATGAAAAACTGTTTTTT

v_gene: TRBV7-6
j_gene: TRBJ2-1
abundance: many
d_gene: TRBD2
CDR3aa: CASSLELAGDNEQFF
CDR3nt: TGTGCCAGCAGCTTAGAACTAGCGGGGGACAATGAGCAGTTCTTC

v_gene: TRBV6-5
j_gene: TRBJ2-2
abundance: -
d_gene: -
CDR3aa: CASSRGHSGELFF
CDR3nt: TGTGCCAGCAGCAGGGGACATTCCGGGGAGCTGTTTTTT

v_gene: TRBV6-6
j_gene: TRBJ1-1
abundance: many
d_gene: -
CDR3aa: CASSLQPLAEAFF
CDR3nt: TGTGCCAGCAGCTTGCAGCCGCTGGCTGAAGCTTTCTTT

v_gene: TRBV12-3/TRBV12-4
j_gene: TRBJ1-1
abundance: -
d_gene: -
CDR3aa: CASSPRGGTNTEAFF
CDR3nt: TGTGCCAGCAGTCCAAGGGGGGGGACGAACACTGAAGCTTTCTTT

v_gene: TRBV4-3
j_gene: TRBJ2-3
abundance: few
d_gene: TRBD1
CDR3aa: CASSRDRESTDTQYF
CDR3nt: TGCGCCAGCAGCCGGGACAGGGAGAGCACAGATACGCAGTATTTT

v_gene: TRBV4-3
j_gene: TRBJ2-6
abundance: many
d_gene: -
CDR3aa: CASSQEEGAGANVLTF
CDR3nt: TGCGCCAGCAGCCAAGAGGAGGGGGCTGGGGCCAACGTCCTGACTTTC

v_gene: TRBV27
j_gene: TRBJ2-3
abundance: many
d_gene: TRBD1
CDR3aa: CASSLFTGGYSTDTQYF
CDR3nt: TGTGCCAGCAGTTTATTCACAGGGGGATATAGCACAGATACGCAGTATTTT

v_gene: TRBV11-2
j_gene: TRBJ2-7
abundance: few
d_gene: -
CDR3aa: CASSLSTDYEQYF
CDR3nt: TGTGCCAGCAGCTTATCTACGGACTACGAGCAGTACTTC

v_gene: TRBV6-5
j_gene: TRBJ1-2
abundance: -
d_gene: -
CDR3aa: CASSYQGTGGYTF
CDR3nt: TGTGCCAGCAGTTATCAGGGAACGGGCGGCTACACCTTC

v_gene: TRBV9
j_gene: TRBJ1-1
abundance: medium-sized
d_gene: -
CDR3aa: CASSVVPDPNTEAFF
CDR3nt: TGTGCCAGCAGCGTAGTTCCGGATCCGAACACTGAAGCTTTCTTT

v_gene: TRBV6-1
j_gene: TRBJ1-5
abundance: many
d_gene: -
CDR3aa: CASTLHGRQNQPQHF
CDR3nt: TGTGCCAGCACCCTCCATGGACGGCAGAATCAGCCCCAGCATTTT

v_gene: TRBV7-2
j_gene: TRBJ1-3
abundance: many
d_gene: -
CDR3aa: CASSLVGGASGNTIYF
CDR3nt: TGTGCCAGCAGCTTAGTTGGGGGGGCATCTGGAAACACCATATATTTT

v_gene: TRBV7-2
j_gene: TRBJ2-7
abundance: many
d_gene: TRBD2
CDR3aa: CASSLPTSASYEQYF
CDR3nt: TGTGCCAGCAGCCTACCGACTAGCGCCTCCTACGAGCAGTACTTC

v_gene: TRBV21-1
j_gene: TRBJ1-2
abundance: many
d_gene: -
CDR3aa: CASPEGRMSYGYTF
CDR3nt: TGTGCCAGCCCAGAAGGCAGAATGAGCTATGGCTACACCTTC

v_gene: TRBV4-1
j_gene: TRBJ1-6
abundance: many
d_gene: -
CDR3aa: CASSQDRGIGNSPLHF
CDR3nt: TGCGCCAGCAGCCAAGATCGAGGGATCGGGAATTCACCCCTCCACTTT

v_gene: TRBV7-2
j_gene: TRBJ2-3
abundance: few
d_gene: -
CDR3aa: CASSLMPDTDTQYF
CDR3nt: TGTGCCAGCAGCTTAATGCCGGACACAGATACGCAGTATTTT

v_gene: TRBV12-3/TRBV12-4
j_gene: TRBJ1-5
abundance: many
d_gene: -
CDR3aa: CASSLGRKHYQPQHF
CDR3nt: TGTGCCAGCAGTTTAGGGCGTAAGCATTATCAGCCCCAGCATTTT

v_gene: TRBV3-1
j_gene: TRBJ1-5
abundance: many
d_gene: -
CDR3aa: CASSPNGQLSQPQHF
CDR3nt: TGTGCCAGCAGCCCGAATGGACAATTGAGTCAGCCCCAGCATTTT

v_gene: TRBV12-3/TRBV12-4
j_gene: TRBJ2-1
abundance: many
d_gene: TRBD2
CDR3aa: CASSQRTSGAYNEQFF
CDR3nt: TGTGCCAGCAGCCAAAGGACTAGCGGGGCCTACAATGAGCAGTTCTTC

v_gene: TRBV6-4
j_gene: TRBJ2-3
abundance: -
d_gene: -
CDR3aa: CASSEGLHTDTQYF
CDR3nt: TGTGCCAGCAGTGAGGGACTTCACACAGATACGCAGTATTTT

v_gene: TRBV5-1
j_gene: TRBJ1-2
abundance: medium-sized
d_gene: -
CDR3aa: CASSLVVADYGYTF
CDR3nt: TGCGCCAGCAGCTTGGTAGTGGCAGACTATGGCTACACCTTC

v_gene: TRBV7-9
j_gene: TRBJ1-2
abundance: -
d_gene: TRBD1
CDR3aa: CASSPQGNLYGYTF
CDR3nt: TGTGCCAGCAGCCCACAGGGGAACCTCTATGGCTACACCTTC

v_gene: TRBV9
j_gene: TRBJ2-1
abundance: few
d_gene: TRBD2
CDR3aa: CASSVRTSGAGNEQFF
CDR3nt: TGTGCCAGCAGCGTAAGGACGAGCGGGGCTGGTAATGAGCAGTTCTTC

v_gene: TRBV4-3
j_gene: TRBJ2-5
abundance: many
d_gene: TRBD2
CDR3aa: CASSQGALAGGQETQYF
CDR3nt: TGCGCCAGCAGCCAGGGGGCCCTAGCGGGGGGCCAAGAGACCCAGTACTTC